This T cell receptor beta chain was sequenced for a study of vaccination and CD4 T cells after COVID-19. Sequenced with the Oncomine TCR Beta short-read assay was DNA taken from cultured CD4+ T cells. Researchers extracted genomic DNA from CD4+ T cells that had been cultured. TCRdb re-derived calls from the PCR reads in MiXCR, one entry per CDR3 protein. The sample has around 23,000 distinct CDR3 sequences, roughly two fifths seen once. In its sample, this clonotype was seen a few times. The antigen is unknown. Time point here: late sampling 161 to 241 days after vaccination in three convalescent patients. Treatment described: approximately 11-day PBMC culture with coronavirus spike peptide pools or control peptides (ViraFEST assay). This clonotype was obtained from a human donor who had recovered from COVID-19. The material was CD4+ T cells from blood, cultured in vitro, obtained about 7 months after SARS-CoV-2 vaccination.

CDR3 sequence: CASRRLINSPLHF. The CDR3 bases are TGTGCCAGCAGGCGACTCATAAATTCACCCCTCCACTTT. V is TRBV6-1 and J is TRBJ1-6, with D hard to call. The germline V gene encodes CDR1 MNHNS and CDR2 SASEGT. The V gene lost 6 bases and the J gene lost 7 bases, with 10 bases spanning the gap. The CDR3 has 13 residues.